These 8 T cell receptor beta chains originate from one sample sequenced in a study of T cells expressing NK-cell markers. For each CDR3 protein, TCRdb gives one entry from its re-call of the 5' RACE reads, without DNA. Found here are approximately 550,000 distinct CDR3 sequences; the top ten clones hold around 3.3%. Material: blood T cells: a sorted CD56 or NKG2C T cell subset, CD4+ or CD8+ T cells, or bulk PBMC T cells (not recorded which). The receptors here all came from a man younger than 35 in good health.

The chain uses TRBV11-2 and TRBJ2-1; TCRdb names TRBD2, which stays unverified in the absence of DNA. The CDR3 spans 12 residues. Germline V CDR1 and CDR2: SGHAT, FQNNGV. CDR3 sequence: CASSLGRLAPFF.

The rearrangement links TRBV7-2 to TRBJ2-5; with no DNA, the TCRdb D assignment of TRBD2 cannot be verified. The CDR3 covers 14 residues. CDR1 SGHTA and CDR2 FQGNSA come from the germline V gene. The CDR3 region is CASSLVSGGETQYF.

This sequence joins TRBV10-3 and TRBJ2-1; without DNA, the TCRdb call of TRBD1 cannot be checked. The CDR3 runs to 14 residues. Germline assignment: CDR1 ENHRY and CDR2 SYGVKD. CDR3 in amino acids: CAISAGTRDNEQFF.

The chain joins TRBV18 to TRBJ2-5; TCRdb proposes TRBD1, but this gene call is untestable without DNA. CDR3 length equals 13 residues. The V gene's germline CDR1 is KGHSH and CDR2 LQKENI. The CDR3 here is CASSRRAQETQYF.

The chain carries TRBV15 and TRBJ1-4. This CDR3 contains 13 residues. CDR1 is LNHNV, CDR2 YYDKDF, per germline (reference sequence). CDR3 amino acids: CATSGTTNEKLFF.

This chain connects TRBV10-2 to TRBJ2-7; TCRdb returns TRBD1, unconfirmable since there is no DNA. The germline gives CDR1 WSHSY, CDR2 SAAADI. The CDR3 extends over 12 amino acids. CDR3 protein: CASTRDVYEQYF.

The V call is TRBV25-1, the J call TRBJ2-2. Per the germline V gene, CDR1 is MGHDK and CDR2 is SYGVNS. CDR3 length: 19 residues. The CDR3 protein is CASSESTTVRIEDTGELFF. The whole variable domain, filled in from reference TRBV25-1 and TRBJ2-2, reads EADIYQTPRYLVIGTGKKITLECSQTMGHDKMYWYQQDPGMELHLIHYSYGVNSTEKGDLSSESTVSRIRTEHFPLTLESARPSHTSQYLCASSESTTVRIEDTGELFFGEGSRLTVL.

V is TRBV10-3 and J is TRBJ2-7; the D call from TCRdb, TRBD2, cannot be confirmed without DNA. The CDR3 extends over 16 amino acids. The germline gives CDR1 ENHRY, CDR2 SYGVKD. The CDR3 protein is CAISESTSGSLREQYF.